What follows are 11 T cell receptor beta chains derived from one specimen sequenced in a study of Ad26.COV2.S vaccination and SARS-CoV-2 variants. Data came from immunoSEQ multiplex PCR; TCRdb stores just in-frame clones and leaves some out. The sample lists about 320,000 clones, about 86% occurring once. As to treatment: about 20 received Ad26.COV2.S at low or high dose, single or two shots; about 5 received placebo; per-sample allocation not given. Repertoires come from day 63 after the first vaccine or placebo injection. Here the sequenced sample was peripheral blood, taken in a trial of Ad26.COV2.S vaccine versus placebo. The receptors shown here come from a person between 18 and 60 years old who received the Ad26.COV2.S COVID-19 vaccine or a placebo.

V gene TRBV19 combines with J gene TRBJ2-7, with TRBD2 matching 11 bases. V shed 3 bases and J 4 bases; nucleotides not matched to a gene: 2. Looked up from germline, CDR1 is LNHDA and CDR2 is SQIVND (reference sequence). The CDR3 runs 14 residues. Written as DNA, the CDR3 is TGTGCCAGTAGTATGGGACTAGCGGATTACGAGCAGTACTTC. Its translation is CASSMGLADYEQYF.

The gene calls are TRBV4-3 and TRBJ2-6; possibly TRBD2 for D (6 bases). The CDR3 is 18 amino acids. Deletions cut 1 base from V and 1 base from J, with 14 bases between. Germline V gene sequence: CDR1 LGHNA, CDR2 YSLEER. The CDR3 DNA sequence: TGCGCCAGCAGCCAAGTCGAGGACGGAGGGTCTGGGGCCAACGTCCTGACTTTC. It is translated as CASSQVEDGGSGANVLTF.

The gene calls are TRBV7-8 and TRBJ2-3, with TRBD2 matching 15 bases. Looked up from germline, CDR1 is SGHVS and CDR2 is FQNEAQ. CDR3 length: 19 amino acids. J lost 6 bases, V lost 5 bases, and 15 bases had no gene match. The CDR3 DNA sequence: TGTGCCAGCAGCCCCCCCCCGTGGACTAGCGGGGGGGGGCTTGATACGCAGTATTTT. Residues: CASSPPPWTSGGGLDTQYF.

V usage is TRBV6-2 or TRBV6-3 and J usage is TRBJ2-7; D remains ambiguous. Germline V lookup: CDR1 MNHEY, CDR2 SVGEGT. CDR3 length: 14 amino acids. Trimming left V 0 bases short and J 2 bases short, with 8 bases between. CDR3 sequence: CASSYSVQAYEQYF. The DNA of the CDR3 is TGTGCCAGCAGTTACTCGGTGCAGGCCTACGAGCAGTACTTC.

The V call is TRBV21-1, the J call TRBJ1-1. TRBV21-1 is reported as a pseudogene. The CDR3 sequence is 12 residues long. CDR3 sequence reads: CASSKARGEAFF. The CDR3 coding sequence is TGTGCCAGCAGCAAAGCGCGGGGTGAAGCTTTCTTT.

This chain links TRBV6-4 with TRBJ1-1, with D unresolved. Germline V gene sequence: CDR1 MRHNA, CDR2 SNTAGT. There are 13 residues in the CDR3. Trimming took 5 bases from V and 1 from J, leaving 8 bases between them. CDR3 sequence: CASSTDGNTEAFF. The CDR3 DNA reads TGTGCCAGCAGTACCGACGGGAACACTGAAGCTTTCTTT.

The rearrangement uses TRBV3-1 (or the pseudogene TRBV3-2) and TRBJ2-1; possibly TRBD1 for D (6 bases). The CDR3 spans 14 residues. Trimming removed 4 bases at V and 4 bases at J, with 11 bases between. Germline loops: CDR1 LGHDT, CDR2 YNNKEL (reference sequence). In nucleotides, the CDR3 is TGTGCCAGCAGCCCCTACGGGACATACAATGAGCAGTTCTTC. As protein: CASSPYGTYNEQFF.

The chain carries TRBV6-2 or TRBV6-3 and TRBJ2-3; D possibly corresponds to TRBD1 (6 bases). This CDR3 has 15 residues. V was clipped by 5 bases and J by 1 base, with 13 bases between them. Germline V gives CDR1 MNHEY, CDR2 SVGEGT. CDR3 amino acids: CASSRGQFGTDTQYF. The CDR3, as DNA: TGTGCCAGCAGTCGCGGACAGTTCGGCACAGATACGCAGTATTTT.

This sequence joins TRBV5-4 and TRBJ1-4; 8 bases fit TRBD1. Germline assignment: CDR1 SGHNT and CDR2 YYREEE (reference sequence). The CDR3 consists of 14 residues. J lost 7 bases, V lost 3 bases, and 5 bases had no gene match. The CDR3 here is CASSSGQGVEKLFF. The CDR3 nucleotides read TGTGCCAGCAGCTCAGGACAGGGTGTTGAAAAACTGTTTTTT.

This clone was observed a handful of times. This sequence joins TRBV4-1 and TRBJ2-5; 8 bases are shared with TRBD2. Germline CDR1 reads MGHRA; CDR2 reads YSYEKL. The length of the CDR3 is 14 residues. Trimming removed 1 base from V and 4 bases from J; junction bases left unmatched: 2. CDR3 coding DNA: TGCGCCAGCAGCCAAGTAACTAGCGGAGAGACCCAGTACTTC. It specifies CASSQVTSGETQYF.

The V gene is TRBV5-6, the J gene TRBJ2-2, with 14 bases that match TRBD2. The CDR3 length is 19 residues. Germline CDR1 and CDR2: SGHDT and YYEEEE. The V and J ends lost 3 bases and 3 bases, in that order; junction bases with no gene match: 10. DNA of the CDR3: TGTGCCAGCAGCTGGGCGACTAGCGGGGGGGCGGAAGACACCGGGGAGCTGTTTTTT. This codes for CASSWATSGGAEDTGELFF.